This T cell receptor beta chain was documented in a study of blood T cells in healthy people across ages (dated by TCRdb to the mid-2010s). Describing the broader study: In model experiments, roughly one uniquely barcoded TCR beta cDNA molecule per two T cells was captured by template switching. To track age-related changes in TCR beta repertoire diversity, the study relied on deep sequencing normalized with unique cDNA molecular identifiers. The donors were divided into four age groups: young (average approximately 16 years), middle-aged (about 41), aged (approximately 62) and long-lived (about 90). To avoid experimental bias, donors of different ages were spread randomly across the sequencing lanes. Two additional independent replicas of 1 million unique cDNA reads from the same blood draw were analyzed for two donors (one aged 18 to 30 and one aged 80 or older).

Preparation of the library involved 5' RACE. A second 7 to 11 cycle PCR used a sample-barcoded 5' primer and a J-beta primer mix. Each TCR beta cDNA molecule received a unique molecular identifier from a template-switch 5' adaptor carrying 12 random nucleotides. Each sample yielded at least 2.5 million CDR3-containing paired-end reads. First-strand cDNA synthesis was performed from all RNA using the Mint cDNA synthesis kit, with priming by a TRBC-specific oligonucleotide. Following uracil-DNA glycosylase treatment, a first 18-cycle PCR with universal primers M1SS and BC2_uni_R was performed on all cDNA. The original methods were these. Each sample was normalized by randomly selecting 1 million high-quality reads, each carrying a distinct molecular identifier. Instead of being binned into consensus sequences, reads that shared molecular identifiers were thrown out. MiTCR, with a Q25 quality threshold and the strictest error-elimination algorithm, was used for CDR3 identification, clonotype clustering and error correction. A nonparametric unseen species model using Euler transformation provided a lower-bound estimate of total TCR beta diversity. The public sequencing data were trimmed at Q25 with fastp and processed into clonotypes with MiXCR by TCRdb, which kept only in-frame beta chains. Every entry covers one CDR3 protein and lists the most common genes and DNA from its rows. These V and J calls are TCRdb output, not the study's own analysis. A total of 1.5 million to 2 million distinct CDR3 sequences appear in this sample, roughly 43% of them only once. The ten most abundant clones make up around 23% of the sample.

Overall study outcomes, separate from this receptor: The percentage of naive T cells measured by flow cytometry correlated strongly with observed TCR beta diversity. Bulk unsorted PBMC profiling prevented conclusive comparison of naive and antigen-experienced compartments. Compared with the aged group, the long-lived group had more naive CD4+ T cells, fewer expanded clones and increased TCR diversity, a pattern suggesting age selection. Estimates of total diversity from one million sequenced T cells were regarded as lower bounds and underestimates. Observed TCR beta diversity per million T cells fell roughly linearly with age, and a significant reduction was already apparent by age approximately 40. Because the CMV infection status of the donors was unknown, age-related changes in expanded clonotypes may potentially have been confounded.

This clonotype occurred a few times. The specificity of this receptor is unknown. No much larger clone is present one base from it, and per-base qualities are unavailable. Donors were roughly 40 systemically healthy Caucasian individuals from Russia aged roughly 6 to 100 years. Around 10 milliliters of peripheral blood were collected from each donor into EDTA-treated Vacutainer tubes. Ficoll-Paque density-gradient centrifugation was used to isolate PBMCs, with at least 6.5 million per sample. Total RNA was extracted from PBMCs with Trizol reagent, with at least 6 micrograms obtained per sample. For every donor, an aliquot of PBMCs went through flow cytometry to measure the percentages of naive CD45RAhigh/CD27high T cells. There are 15 amino acids in the CDR3, from cysteine to phenylalanine inclusive. The entry retains the CDR3 DNA only, 45 bases that are in frame from base 1. CDR1 SGHTA and CDR2 FQGNSA are derived from the germline V gene. Clipping removes 1 base from V and 6 bases from J, with 5 as the unmatched junction base count.

The sequence was collected from a human donor in good health. The V and J genes are TRBV7-2 and TRBJ1-4, with 7 middle bases fitting TRBD1. The sequenced sample consisted of blood. The CDR3 protein sequence reads: CASSLEAGGYEKLFF. The nucleotide sequence is TGTGCCAGCAGCTTAGAGGCAGGGGGATATGAAAAACTGTTTTTT.